This entry lists 4 T cell receptor beta chains sequenced from one sample in a study of T cell responses to AZD1222 COVID-19 vaccine. Method: immunoSEQ multiplex PCR; TCRdb's copy keeps in-frame clones and lacks some. In the table there are about 130,000 clones, 88% of which are singletons. The sample in question was peripheral blood, obtained on day 0 of AZD1222 vaccination. Receptor source: an adult in good health.

This chain joins TRBV28 and TRBJ1-5; 7 nucleotides align to TRBD1. Germline CDR1 and CDR2: MDHEN and SYDVKM. The CDR3 has 14 amino acids. V was clipped by 5 bases and J by 2 bases; unmatched bases: 3. The CDR3 loop reads CASSLTGGNQPQHF. The CDR3 DNA reads TGTGCCAGCAGTCTTACAGGGGGCAATCAGCCCCAGCATTTT.

The CDR3 here is CASSPDRLGQPQHF. CDR3 bases: TGTGCCAGCAGTCCGGACAGGTTGGGGCAGCCCCAGCATTTT. The J gene is TRBJ1-5, the V gene TRBV2, with 7 bases lining up with TRBD1. With 5 bases clipped from V and 7 bases from J, the junction kept 8 bases outside the gene matches. The CDR3 sequence is 14 residues long. Germline V gene lookup returns CDR1 SNHLY and CDR2 FYNNEI.

The V gene is TRBV5-1, the J gene TRBJ1-6; D is uncertain. CDR1 is SGHRS and CDR2 is YFSETQ in the germline V gene. CDR3 length: 15 residues. V shed 0 bases and J shed 10 bases, with 14 bases lying between them. CDR3 residues: CASSLVVGFESPLHF. In nucleotides, the CDR3 is TGCGCCAGCAGCTTGGTTGTCGGTTTTGAATCACCCCTCCACTTT. The whole variable domain, remainder taken from reference TRBV5-1 and TRBJ1-6, is KAGVTQTPRYLIKTRGQQVTLSCSPISGHRSVSWYQQTPGQGLQFLFEYFSETQRNKGNFPGRFSGRQFSNSRSEMNVSTLELGDSALYLCASSLVVGFESPLHFGNGTRLTVT.

The chain links TRBV28 to TRBJ1-4; 9 bases line up with TRBD1. The CDR3 is 15 residues long. In germline, CDR1 is MDHEN, CDR2 SYDVKM. Trimming at V came to 8 bases and at J to 6 bases, leaving 10 bases not matched to a gene. The chain's CDR3 is CASSPHTGGDEKLFF. The DNA of the CDR3 is TGTGCCAGCTCACCACATACAGGGGGCGATGAAAAACTGTTTTTT.